The next 10 T cell receptor beta chains were all read from a single sample in a study of T-cell memory formation after mild COVID-19. TCRdb independently ran MiXCR on the 5' RACE reads; one entry per CDR3 protein. The sample consists of more than 35,000 distinct CDR3 sequences, over 5% of them appearing once. Source material: PBMCs or a T cell subset sorted from them (not recorded which). These receptors were taken from an adult who had mild COVID-19 (a few samples of this study predate the infection). Cell type and time point are not known.

This clonotype was found many times. The chain combines TRBV5-5 with TRBJ2-2, with D tentatively TRBD1 (5 bases). V was cut by 4 bases and J by 3 bases, with 19 bases left in between. The CDR3 is 17 amino acids. CDR1 SGHKS and CDR2 YYEKEE come from the germline V gene (reference sequence). The CDR3 DNA reads as TGTGCCAGCAGCGACCAATCCAAGGGGCTACACACCGGGGAGCTGTTTTTT. The encoded protein is CASSDQSKGLHTGELFF.

There are many counts of this clonotype. The chain carries TRBV6-5 and TRBJ1-1; maybe TRBD1 (6 bases). Trimming took off 0 bases at V and 2 bases at J, with 13 bases between the two ends. The CDR3 covers 16 residues. Germline V gene data show CDR1 as MNHEY and CDR2 as SVGAGI. The CDR3: CASSYSYGTLNTEAFF. CDR3 coding DNA: TGTGCCAGCAGTTACTCCTACGGGACATTAAACACTGAAGCTTTCTTT.

This clonotype was counted between two and nine times. The rearrangement joins TRBV6-2 or TRBV6-3 to TRBJ2-3; D not resolved. Germline V gene sequence: CDR1 MNHEY, CDR2 SVGEGT. CDR3 length: 15 amino acids. V lost 6 bases and J lost 3, with 16 bases in between. CDR3 DNA sequence: TGTGCCAGCAGCGGCCTAAGTGTATCGACAGATACGCAGTATTTT. The encoded protein is CASSGLSVSTDTQYF.

In its sample, this clonotype was seen many times. The chain uses TRBV7-2 and TRBJ1-6; D uncertain. V shed 2 bases and J shed 9 bases, with 17 bases lying between them. This CDR3 has 16 amino acids. Germline assignment: CDR1 SGHTA and CDR2 FQGNSA. In DNA form, the CDR3 reads TGTGCCAGCAGCTTATCCCCGACCAGAGGCCGTTCACCCCTCCACTTT. This sequence encodes CASSLSPTRGRSPLHF.

Worth noting for this clonotype: It may be a read error: a sequence one base away is much more abundant. In DNA form, the CDR3 reads TGTGCCAGCAGCTTCTACCAGGCGGAGATCTTACACTTT. Protein: CASSFYQAEILHF. This chain connects TRBV7-6 to TRBJ1-6; D call uncertain. In germline, CDR1 is SGHVS, CDR2 FNYEAQ. The CDR3 sequence is 13 residues long. The V and J ends lost 3 bases and 19 bases respectively, with 19 bases between them. Using reference TRBV7-6 and TRBJ1-6 for the parts outside the CDR3, the full variable domain is GAGVSQSPRYKVTKRGQDVALRCDPISGHVSLYWYRQALGQGPEFLTYFNYEAQQDKSGLPNDRFSAERPEGSISTLTIQRTEQRDSAMYRCASSFYQAEILHFGNGTRLTVT.

This clonotype was recorded a few times. The chain carries TRBV12-3 or TRBV12-4 and TRBJ1-5; D ambiguous. The CDR3 is 15 residues long. V dropped 4 bases and J dropped 2 bases, with 12 bases sitting between them. CDR3 residues: CASSWGGMGNQPQHF. The CDR3 DNA reads TGTGCCAGCAGTTGGGGAGGGATGGGCAATCAGCCCCAGCATTTT.

This clonotype was detected many times. This chain joins TRBV7-3 and TRBJ1-2, with D maybe TRBD1 (5 bases). The germline gives CDR1 SGHTA, CDR2 FQGTGA. V shed 0 bases and J shed 4 bases, with 15 bases lying between them. This CDR3 has 16 residues. The CDR3 is CASSLTGTASSYGYTF. CDR3 in DNA: TGTGCCAGCAGCTTAACCGGGACCGCCTCATCCTATGGCTACACCTTC.

This clonotype was seen more than once but under ten times. V usage is TRBV5-1 and J usage is TRBJ2-7; 12 bases align to TRBD2. The CDR3 extends over 13 amino acids. Germline CDR1 is SGHRS and CDR2 is YFSETQ. The ends lost 4 bases at V and 9 bases at J; junction bases unmatched: 5. The CDR3 sequence: CASSVGLAGMQYF. CDR3 in DNA: TGCGCCAGCAGCGTCGGACTAGCGGGGATGCAGTACTTC.

There are many counts of this clonotype. The chain carries TRBV5-1 and TRBJ2-5, with D possibly called TRBD1 or TRBD2 (5 bases each). Germline CDR1 SGHRS, CDR2 YFSETQ. The CDR3 extends over 14 amino acids. Trimming removed 4 bases from V and 5 bases from J, with 15 bases in between. This CDR3 reads CASSIGTRGETQYF. In nucleotides, the CDR3 is TGCGCCAGCAGCATCGGGACCAGAGGGGAGACCCAGTACTTC.

This clonotype has a handful of counts. The chain combines TRBV6-2 or TRBV6-3 with TRBJ2-3; D is possibly TRBD2 (6 bases). Germline V lookup: CDR1 MNHEY, CDR2 SVGEGT. Trimming pared 6 bases from V and 2 bases from J, leaving 9 bases between. This CDR3 is 13 amino acids long. In DNA form, the CDR3 reads TGTGCCAGCAGCCGGGACTCCACAGATACGCAGTATTTT. It encodes CASSRDSTDTQYF.